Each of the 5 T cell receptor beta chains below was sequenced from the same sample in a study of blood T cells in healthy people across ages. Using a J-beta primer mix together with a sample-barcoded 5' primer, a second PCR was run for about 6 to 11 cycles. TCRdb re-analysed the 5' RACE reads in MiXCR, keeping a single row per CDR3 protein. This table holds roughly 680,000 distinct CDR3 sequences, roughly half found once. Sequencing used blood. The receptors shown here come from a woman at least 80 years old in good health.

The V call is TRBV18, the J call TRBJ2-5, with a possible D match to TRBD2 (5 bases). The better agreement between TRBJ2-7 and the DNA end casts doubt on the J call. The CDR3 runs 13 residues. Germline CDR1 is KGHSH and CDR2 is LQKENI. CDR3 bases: TGTGCCAGCTCACCACGGCGAGGGTACGAGCAGTACTTC. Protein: CASSPRRGYEQYF.

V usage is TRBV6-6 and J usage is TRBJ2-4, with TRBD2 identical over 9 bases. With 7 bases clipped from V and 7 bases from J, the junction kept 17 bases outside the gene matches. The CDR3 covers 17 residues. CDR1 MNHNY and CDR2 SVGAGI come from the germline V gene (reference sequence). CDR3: CASNPRSSGGAHNIQYF. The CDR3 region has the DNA TGTGCCAGCAATCCTCGGAGTAGCGGGGGAGCGCACAACATTCAGTACTTC.

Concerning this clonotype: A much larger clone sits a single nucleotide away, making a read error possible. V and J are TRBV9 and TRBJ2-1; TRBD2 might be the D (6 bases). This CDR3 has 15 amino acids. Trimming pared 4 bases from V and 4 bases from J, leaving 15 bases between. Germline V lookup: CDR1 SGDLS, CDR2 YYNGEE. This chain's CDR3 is CASSILSGYYNEQFF. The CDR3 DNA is TGTGCCAGCAGCATTCTAAGCGGGTATTACAATGAGCAGTTCTTC.

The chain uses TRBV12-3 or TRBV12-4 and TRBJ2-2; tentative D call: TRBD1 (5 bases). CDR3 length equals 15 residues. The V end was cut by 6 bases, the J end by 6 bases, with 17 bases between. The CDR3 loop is CASSPPPLGPGELFF. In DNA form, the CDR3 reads TGTGCCAGCAGCCCCCCCCCACTGGGGCCCGGGGAGCTGTTTTTT.

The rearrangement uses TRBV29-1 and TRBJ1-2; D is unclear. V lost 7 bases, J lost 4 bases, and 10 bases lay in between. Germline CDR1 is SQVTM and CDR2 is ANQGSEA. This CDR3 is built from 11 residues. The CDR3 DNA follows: TGCAGCGGTGGGGAGAGCTATGGCTACACCTTC. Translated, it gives CSGGESYGYTF.